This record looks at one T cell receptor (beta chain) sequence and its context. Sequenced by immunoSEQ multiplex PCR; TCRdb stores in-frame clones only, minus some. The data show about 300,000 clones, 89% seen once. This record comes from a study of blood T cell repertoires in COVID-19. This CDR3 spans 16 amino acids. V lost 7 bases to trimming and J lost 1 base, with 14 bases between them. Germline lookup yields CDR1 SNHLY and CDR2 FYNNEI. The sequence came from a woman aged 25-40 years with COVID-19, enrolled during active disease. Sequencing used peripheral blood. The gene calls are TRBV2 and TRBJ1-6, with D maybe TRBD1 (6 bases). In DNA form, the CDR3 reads TGTGCCAGCATCGGGGGGGCGGGGTCCTATAATTCACCCCTCCACTTT. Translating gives CASIGGAGSYNSPLHF.